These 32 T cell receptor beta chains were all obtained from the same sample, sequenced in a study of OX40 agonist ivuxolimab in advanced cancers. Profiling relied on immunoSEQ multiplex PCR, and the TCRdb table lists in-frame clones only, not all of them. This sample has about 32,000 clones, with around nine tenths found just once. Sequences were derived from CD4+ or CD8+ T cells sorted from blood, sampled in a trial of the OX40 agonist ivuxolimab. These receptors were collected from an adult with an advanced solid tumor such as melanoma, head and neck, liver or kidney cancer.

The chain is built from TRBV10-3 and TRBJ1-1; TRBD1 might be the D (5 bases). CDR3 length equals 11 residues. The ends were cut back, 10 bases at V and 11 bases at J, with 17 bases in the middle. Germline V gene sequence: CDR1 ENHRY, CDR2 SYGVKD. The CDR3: CATVTDYKAFF. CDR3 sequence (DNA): TGTGCCACCGTGACAGACTATAAGGCTTTCTTT.

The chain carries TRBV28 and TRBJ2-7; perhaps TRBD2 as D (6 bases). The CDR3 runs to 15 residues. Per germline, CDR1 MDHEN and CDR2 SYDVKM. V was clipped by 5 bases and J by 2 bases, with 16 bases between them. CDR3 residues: CASSLPGGEAYEQYF. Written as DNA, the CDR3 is TGTGCCAGCAGTCTACCGGGCGGGGAAGCCTACGAGCAGTACTTC.

The CDR3 here is CASSSRGSGGGGYTF. CDR3 nucleotides: TGTGCCAGCAGCTCGAGGGGATCAGGGGGTGGTGGCTACACCTTC. The rearrangement joins TRBV13 to TRBJ1-2; 7 bases fit TRBD1. The CDR3 is 15 residues long. V dropped 4 bases and J dropped 7; count of bases not matched to a gene: 12. Germline CDR1 is PRHDT and CDR2 is FYEKMQ (reference sequence).

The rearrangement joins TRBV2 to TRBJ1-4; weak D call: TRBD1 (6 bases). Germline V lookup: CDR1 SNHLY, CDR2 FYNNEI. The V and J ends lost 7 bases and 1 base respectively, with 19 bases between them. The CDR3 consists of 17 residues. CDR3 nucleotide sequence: TGTGCCAGCACTTCCGGGGACACCATCTTAACTAATGAAAAACTGTTTTTT. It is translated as CASTSGDTILTNEKLFF.

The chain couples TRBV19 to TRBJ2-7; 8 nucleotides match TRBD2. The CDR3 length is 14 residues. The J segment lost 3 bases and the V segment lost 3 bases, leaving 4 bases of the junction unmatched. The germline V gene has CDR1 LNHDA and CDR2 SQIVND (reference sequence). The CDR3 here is CASSMGGGLYEQYF. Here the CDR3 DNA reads TGTGCCAGTAGTATGGGCGGGGGGCTCTACGAGCAGTACTTC.

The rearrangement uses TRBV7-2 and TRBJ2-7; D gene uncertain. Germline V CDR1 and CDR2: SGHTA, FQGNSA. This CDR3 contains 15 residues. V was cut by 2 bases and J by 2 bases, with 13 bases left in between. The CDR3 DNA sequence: TGTGCCAGCAGCTTAAATGTGGCTCCCACCTACGAGCAGTACTTC. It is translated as CASSLNVAPTYEQYF.

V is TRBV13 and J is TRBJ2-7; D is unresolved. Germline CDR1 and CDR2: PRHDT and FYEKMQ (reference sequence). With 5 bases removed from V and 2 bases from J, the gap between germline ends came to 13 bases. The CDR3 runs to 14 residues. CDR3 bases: TGTGCCAGCAGCGCCAGATCTTCTACCTACGAGCAGTACTTC. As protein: CASSARSSTYEQYF. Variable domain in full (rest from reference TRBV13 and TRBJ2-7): AAGVIQSPRHLIKEKRETATLKCYPIPRHDTVYWYQQGPGQDPQFLISFYEKMQSDKGSIPDRFSAQQFSDYHSELNMSSLELGDSALYFCASSARSSTYEQYFGPGTRLTVT.

In DNA form, the CDR3 reads TGCGCCAGCAGCCAAGGAACAGATGGGCTTTCCTTTCCCCACTCTGGAAACACCATATATTTT. Translation gives CASSQGTDGLSFPHSGNTIYF. The genes are TRBV4-1 and TRBJ1-3; D is ambiguous. Germline CDR1 reads MGHRA; CDR2 reads YSYEKL. This CDR3 has 21 amino acids. V lost 1 base to trimming and J lost 0 bases, with 25 bases between them.

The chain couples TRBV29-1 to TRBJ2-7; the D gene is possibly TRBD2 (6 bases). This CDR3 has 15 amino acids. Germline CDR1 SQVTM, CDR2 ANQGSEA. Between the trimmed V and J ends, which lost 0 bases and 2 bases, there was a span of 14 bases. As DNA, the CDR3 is TGCAGCGTTGAAGATCCCAGGACGGGAGCCTACGAGCAGTACTTC. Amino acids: CSVEDPRTGAYEQYF.

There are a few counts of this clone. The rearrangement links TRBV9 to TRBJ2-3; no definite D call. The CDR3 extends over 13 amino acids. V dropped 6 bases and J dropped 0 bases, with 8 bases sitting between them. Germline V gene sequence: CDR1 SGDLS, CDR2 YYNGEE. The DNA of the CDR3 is TGTGCCAGCACCATGTCTAGCACAGATACGCAGTATTTT. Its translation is CASTMSSTDTQYF.

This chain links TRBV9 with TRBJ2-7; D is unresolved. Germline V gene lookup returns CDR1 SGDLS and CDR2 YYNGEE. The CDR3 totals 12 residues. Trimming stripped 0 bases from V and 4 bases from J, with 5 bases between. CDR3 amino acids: CASSVEGYEQYF. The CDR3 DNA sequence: TGTGCCAGCAGCGTAGAAGGATACGAGCAGTACTTC.

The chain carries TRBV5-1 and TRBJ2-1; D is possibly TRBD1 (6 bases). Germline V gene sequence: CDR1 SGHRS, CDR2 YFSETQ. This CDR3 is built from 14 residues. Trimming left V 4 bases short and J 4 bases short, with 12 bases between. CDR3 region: CASSPDSPYNEQFF. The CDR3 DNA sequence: TGCGCCAGCAGCCCGGACAGTCCATACAATGAGCAGTTCTTC.

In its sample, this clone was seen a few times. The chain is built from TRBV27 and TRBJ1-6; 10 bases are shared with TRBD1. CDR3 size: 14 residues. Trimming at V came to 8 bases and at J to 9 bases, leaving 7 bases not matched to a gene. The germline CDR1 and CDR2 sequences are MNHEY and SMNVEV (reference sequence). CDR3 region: CASGRDRGFSPLHF. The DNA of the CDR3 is TGTGCCAGCGGGCGGGACAGGGGCTTTTCACCCCTCCACTTT.

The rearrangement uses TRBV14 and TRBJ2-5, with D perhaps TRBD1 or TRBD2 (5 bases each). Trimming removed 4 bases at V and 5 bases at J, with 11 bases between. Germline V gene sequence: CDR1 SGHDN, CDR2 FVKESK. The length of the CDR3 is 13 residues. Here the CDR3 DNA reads TGTGCCAGCAGCCCCGACTGGGGGGAGACCCAGTACTTC. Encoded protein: CASSPDWGETQYF.

CDR3 residues: CASSDYMRYEQYF. The CDR3 DNA is TGTGCCAGCAGTGATTACATGAGATACGAGCAGTACTTC. V gene TRBV27 combines with J gene TRBJ2-7; D remains ambiguous. This CDR3 region has 13 residues. Germline V gene data show CDR1 as MNHEY and CDR2 as SMNVEV (reference sequence). The germline V and J ends were trimmed by 5 bases and 4 bases, with 12 bases remaining between them.

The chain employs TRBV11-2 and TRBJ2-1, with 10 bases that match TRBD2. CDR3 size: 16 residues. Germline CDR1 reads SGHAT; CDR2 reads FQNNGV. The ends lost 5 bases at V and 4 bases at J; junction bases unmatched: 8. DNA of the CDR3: TGTGCCAGCAGCCGAACTAGCGGGACGGCATACAATGAGCAGTTCTTC. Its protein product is CASSRTSGTAYNEQFF.

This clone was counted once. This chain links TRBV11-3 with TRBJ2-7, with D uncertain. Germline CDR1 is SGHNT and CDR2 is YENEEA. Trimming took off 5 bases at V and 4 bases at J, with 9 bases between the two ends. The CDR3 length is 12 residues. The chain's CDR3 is CASSRGGYEQYF. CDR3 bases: TGTGCCAGCAGCCGTGGTGGGTACGAGCAGTACTTC.

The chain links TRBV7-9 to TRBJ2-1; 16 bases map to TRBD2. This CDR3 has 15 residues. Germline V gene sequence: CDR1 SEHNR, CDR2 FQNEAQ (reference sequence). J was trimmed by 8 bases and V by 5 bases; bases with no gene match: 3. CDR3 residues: CASSQGTSGRDEQFF. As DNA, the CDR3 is TGTGCCAGCAGCCAAGGGACTAGCGGGAGGGATGAGCAGTTCTTC.

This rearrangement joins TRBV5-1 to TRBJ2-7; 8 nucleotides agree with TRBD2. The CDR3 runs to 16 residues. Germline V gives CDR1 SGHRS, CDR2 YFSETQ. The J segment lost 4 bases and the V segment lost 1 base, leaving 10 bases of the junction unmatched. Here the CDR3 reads CASSLSFSGGWYEQYF. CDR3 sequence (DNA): TGCGCCAGCAGCTTGAGTTTTTCGGGGGGGTGGTACGAGCAGTACTTC. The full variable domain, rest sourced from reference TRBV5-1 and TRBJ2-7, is KAGVTQTPRYLIKTRGQQVTLSCSPISGHRSVSWYQQTPGQGLQFLFEYFSETQRNKGNFPGRFSGRQFSNSRSEMNVSTLELGDSALYLCASSLSFSGGWYEQYFGPGTRLTVT.

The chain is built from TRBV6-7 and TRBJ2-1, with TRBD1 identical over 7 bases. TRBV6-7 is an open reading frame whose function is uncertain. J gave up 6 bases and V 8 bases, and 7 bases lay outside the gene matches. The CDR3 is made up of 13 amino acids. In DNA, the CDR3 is TGTGCCAGCCCGGGACAGAAACGCAATGAGCAGTTCTTC. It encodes CASPGQKRNEQFF.

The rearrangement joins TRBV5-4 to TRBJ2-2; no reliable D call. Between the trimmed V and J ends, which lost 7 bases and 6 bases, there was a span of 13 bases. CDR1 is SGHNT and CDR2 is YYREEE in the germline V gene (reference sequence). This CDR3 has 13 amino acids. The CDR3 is CASFLSGSGELFF. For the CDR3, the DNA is TGTGCCAGCTTCCTCTCCGGGTCCGGGGAGCTGTTTTTT.

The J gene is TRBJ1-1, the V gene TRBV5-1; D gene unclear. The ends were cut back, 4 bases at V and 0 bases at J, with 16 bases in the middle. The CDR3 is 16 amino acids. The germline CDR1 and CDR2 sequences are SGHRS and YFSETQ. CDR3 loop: CASSALWGGVNTEAFF. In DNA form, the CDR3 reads TGCGCCAGCAGCGCCCTCTGGGGAGGTGTGAACACTGAAGCTTTCTTT.

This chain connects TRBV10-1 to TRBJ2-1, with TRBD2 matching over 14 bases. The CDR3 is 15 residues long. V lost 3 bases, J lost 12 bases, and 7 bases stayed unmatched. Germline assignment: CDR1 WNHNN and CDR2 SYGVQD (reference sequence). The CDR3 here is CASSDQTSGRDRQFF. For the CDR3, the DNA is TGCGCCAGCAGTGACCAGACTAGCGGGAGGGACCGGCAGTTCTTC.

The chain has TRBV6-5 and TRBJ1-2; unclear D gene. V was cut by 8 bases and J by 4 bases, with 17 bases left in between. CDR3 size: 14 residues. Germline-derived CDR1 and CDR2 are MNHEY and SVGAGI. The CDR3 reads CASGFRAAGYGYTF. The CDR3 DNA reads TGTGCCAGCGGGTTCCGGGCGGCCGGCTATGGCTACACCTTC.

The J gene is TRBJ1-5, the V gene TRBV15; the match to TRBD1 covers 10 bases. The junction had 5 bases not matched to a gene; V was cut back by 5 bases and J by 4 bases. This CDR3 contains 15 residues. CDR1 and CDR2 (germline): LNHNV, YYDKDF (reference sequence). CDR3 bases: TGTGCCACCAGCGGACTGGGACAGGGGAATCAGCCCCAGCATTTT. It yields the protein CATSGLGQGNQPQHF.

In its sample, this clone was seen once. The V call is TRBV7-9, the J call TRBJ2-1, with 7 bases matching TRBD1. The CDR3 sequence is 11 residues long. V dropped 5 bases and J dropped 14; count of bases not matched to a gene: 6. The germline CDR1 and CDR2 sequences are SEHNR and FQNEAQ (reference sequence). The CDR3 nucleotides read TGTGCCAGCAGCCCTGACAGGGCGGAGTTCTTC. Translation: CASSPDRAEFF.

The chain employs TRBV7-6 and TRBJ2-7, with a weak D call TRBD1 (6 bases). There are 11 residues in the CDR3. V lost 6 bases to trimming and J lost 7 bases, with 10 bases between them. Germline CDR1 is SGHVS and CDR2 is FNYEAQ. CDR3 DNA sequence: TGTGCCAGCAGGGATACAGGGGAGCAGTACTTC. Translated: CASRDTGEQYF.

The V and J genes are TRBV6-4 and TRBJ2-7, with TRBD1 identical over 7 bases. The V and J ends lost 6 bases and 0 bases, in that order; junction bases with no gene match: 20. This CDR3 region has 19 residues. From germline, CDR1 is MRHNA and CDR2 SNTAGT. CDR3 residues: CASRVGRDRRYSISYEQYF. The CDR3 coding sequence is TGTGCCAGCAGAGTTGGCCGGGACAGAAGGTACTCTATCTCCTACGAGCAGTACTTC.

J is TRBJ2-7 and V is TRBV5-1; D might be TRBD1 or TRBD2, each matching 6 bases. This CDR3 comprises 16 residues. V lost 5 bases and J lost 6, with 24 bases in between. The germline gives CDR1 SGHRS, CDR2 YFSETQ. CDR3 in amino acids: CASSRRVRGTHIEQYF. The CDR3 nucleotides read TGCGCCAGCAGTCGGCGAGTTAGGGGGACTCATATCGAGCAGTACTTC.

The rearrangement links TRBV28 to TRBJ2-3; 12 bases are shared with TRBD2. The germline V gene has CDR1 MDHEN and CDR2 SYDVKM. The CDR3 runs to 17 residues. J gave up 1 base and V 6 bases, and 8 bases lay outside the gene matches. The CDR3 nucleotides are TGTGCCAGCAGCCTACCCGGACTAGCGGGACGCACAGATACGCAGTATTTT. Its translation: CASSLPGLAGRTDTQYF. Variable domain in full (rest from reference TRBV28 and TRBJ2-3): DVKVTQSSRYLVKRTGEKVFLECVQDMDHENMFWYRQDPGLGLRLIYFSYDVKMKEKGDIPEGYSVSREKKERFSLILESASTNQTSMYLCASSLPGLAGRTDTQYFGPGTRLTVL.

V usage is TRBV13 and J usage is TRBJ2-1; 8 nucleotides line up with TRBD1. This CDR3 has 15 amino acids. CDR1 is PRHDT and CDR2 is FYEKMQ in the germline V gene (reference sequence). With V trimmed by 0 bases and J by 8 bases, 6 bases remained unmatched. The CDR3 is CASSLGTGDRDEQFF. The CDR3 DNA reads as TGTGCCAGCAGCTTAGGGACAGGGGATAGGGATGAGCAGTTCTTC. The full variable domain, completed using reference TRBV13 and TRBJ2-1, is AAGVIQSPRHLIKEKRETATLKCYPIPRHDTVYWYQQGPGQDPQFLISFYEKMQSDKGSIPDRFSAQQFSDYHSELNMSSLELGDSALYFCASSLGTGDRDEQFFGPGTRLTVL.

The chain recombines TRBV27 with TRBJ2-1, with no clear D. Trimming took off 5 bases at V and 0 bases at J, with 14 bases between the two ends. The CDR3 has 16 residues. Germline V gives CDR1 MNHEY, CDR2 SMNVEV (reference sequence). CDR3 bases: TGTGCCAGCAGTACCCCTACCCGGAGCTCCTACAATGAGCAGTTCTTC. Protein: CASSTPTRSSYNEQFF.